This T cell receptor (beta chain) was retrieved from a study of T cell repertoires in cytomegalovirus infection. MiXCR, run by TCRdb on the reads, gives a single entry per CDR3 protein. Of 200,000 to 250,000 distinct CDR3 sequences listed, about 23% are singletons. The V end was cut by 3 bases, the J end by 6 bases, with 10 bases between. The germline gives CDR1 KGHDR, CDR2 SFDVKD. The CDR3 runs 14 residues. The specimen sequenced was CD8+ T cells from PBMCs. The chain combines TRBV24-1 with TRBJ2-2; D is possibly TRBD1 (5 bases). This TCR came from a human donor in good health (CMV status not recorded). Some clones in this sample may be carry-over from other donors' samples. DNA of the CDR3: TGTGCCACCAGTGATCAGGGAACCGCCGGGGAGCTGTTTTTT. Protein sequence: CATSDQGTAGELFF.